The 10 T cell receptor beta chains below all came from one sample that was sequenced in a study of OX40 agonist ivuxolimab in advanced cancers. Clones were read by immunoSEQ multiplex PCR, and TCRdb kept only the in-frame ones, dropping some. The data show some 100,000 clones, 70% to 90% seen once. This material consisted of CD4+ or CD8+ T cells sorted from blood, taken in a trial of the OX40 agonist ivuxolimab. These receptors came from an adult with an advanced solid tumor such as melanoma, head and neck, liver or kidney cancer.

This clone was detected once. J is TRBJ2-7 and V is TRBV7-2, with a possible D match to TRBD1 (6 bases). Germline-derived CDR1 and CDR2 are SGHTA and FQGNSA. Trimming left V 2 bases short and J 5 bases short, with 16 bases between. The CDR3 has 15 residues. The CDR3 DNA reads TGTGCCAGCAGCTTAAGGGCCAGGGGAAGCGACGAGCAGTACTTC. Its protein is CASSLRARGSDEQYF.

This clone was seen only once. The V gene is TRBV6-5, the J gene TRBJ2-1, with D tentatively TRBD1 (6 bases). The length of the CDR3 is 15 residues. Trimming took off 0 bases at V and 6 bases at J, with 12 bases between the two ends. The germline V gene encodes CDR1 MNHEY and CDR2 SVGAGI. The CDR3 sequence is CASSYSGASPNEQFF. The DNA for the CDR3 is TGTGCCAGCAGTTACTCGGGGGCCAGCCCCAATGAGCAGTTCTTC.

The genes are TRBV18 and TRBJ2-1; 10 bases line up with TRBD2. This CDR3 spans 16 amino acids. The V and J ends lost 4 bases and 7 bases, in that order; junction bases with no gene match: 10. Germline loops: CDR1 KGHSH, CDR2 LQKENI. CDR3 residues: CASSRDRAGGVNEQFF. The CDR3 coding sequence is TGTGCCAGCTCACGGGATCGAGCGGGAGGGGTGAATGAGCAGTTCTTC. Complete variable domain (other parts from reference TRBV18 and TRBJ2-1): NAGVMQNPRHLVRRRGQEARLRCSPMKGHSHVYWYRQLPEEGLKFMVYLQKENIIDESGMPKERFSAEFPKEGPSILRIQQVVRGDSAAYFCASSRDRAGGVNEQFFGPGTRLTVL.

Written as DNA, the CDR3 is TGTGCCAGCAGTGGAGGTCGCGGGGGACTCCTCCCGGAGGAGCAGTACTTC. It translates to CASSGGRGGLLPEEQYF. The rearrangement uses TRBV2 and TRBJ2-7; 7 nucleotides match TRBD2. Per the germline V gene, CDR1 is SNHLY and CDR2 is FYNNEI. V trimming: 4 bases; J trimming: 7 bases; junction bases outside the gene matches: 19. This CDR3 contains 17 residues.

In its sample, this clone was seen once. V and J are TRBV5-1 and TRBJ2-3; D ambiguous. This CDR3 is 15 amino acids long. Trimming pared 0 bases from V and 6 bases from J, leaving 14 bases between. CDR1 and CDR2 from the germline V gene are SGHRS and YFSETQ. The CDR3 DNA reads TGCGCCAGCAGCTTGGCCTTCGGCAGGTGGGATACGCAGTATTTT. Amino acids: CASSLAFGRWDTQYF.

V gene TRBV28 combines with J gene TRBJ2-4; 7 positions agree with TRBD2. CDR3 size: 15 residues. The V gene's germline CDR1 is MDHEN and CDR2 SYDVKM. V gave up 3 bases and J gave up 0 bases; unmatched junction bases: 2. The CDR3 loop reads CASSFRGVAKNIQYF. In DNA form, the CDR3 reads TGTGCCAGCAGTTTTCGGGGGGTAGCCAAAAACATTCAGTACTTC.

This clone was detected once. The rearrangement links TRBV5-1 to TRBJ1-1; no clear D. The V gene's germline CDR1 is SGHRS and CDR2 YFSETQ. This CDR3 is 14 amino acids long. V was cut by 0 bases and J by 1 base, with 7 bases left in between. The CDR3 DNA sequence: TGCGCCAGCAGCTTGGTCCAAAAGAACACTGAAGCTTTCTTT. It translates to CASSLVQKNTEAFF.

This clone was found a few times. The V and J genes are TRBV6-6 and TRBJ1-5; D is possibly TRBD1 (5 bases). Trimming pared 8 bases from V and 3 bases from J, leaving 14 bases between. This CDR3 comprises 14 residues. Germline assignment: CDR1 MNHNY and CDR2 SVGAGI (reference sequence). CDR3 region: CASSLMGVNQPQHF. CDR3 bases: TGTGCCAGCTCCCTAATGGGGGTCAATCAGCCCCAGCATTTT.

The chain recombines TRBV11-2 with TRBJ2-7; no definite D call. Trimming removed 1 base from V and 4 bases from J, with 11 bases in between. Germline CDR1 SGHAT, CDR2 FQNNGV. This CDR3 spans 14 amino acids. The CDR3 region is CASSLGSRHYEQYF. The CDR3 region has the DNA TGTGCCAGCAGCTTAGGCTCCAGACATTACGAGCAGTACTTC. The full variable domain, in which reference TRBV11-2 and TRBJ2-7 provide the parts outside the CDR3, is EAGVAQSPRYKIIEKRQSVAFWCNPISGHATLYWYQQILGQGPKLLIQFQNNGVVDDSQLPKDRFSAERLKGVDSTLKIQPAKLEDSAVYLCASSLGSRHYEQYFGPGTRLTVT.

The genes are TRBV19 and TRBJ2-7, with TRBD1 matching 10 bases. Germline lookup yields CDR1 LNHDA and CDR2 SQIVND (reference sequence). Trimming at V came to 5 bases and at J to 2 bases, leaving 3 bases not matched to a gene. The CDR3 has 14 amino acids. CDR3 DNA: TGTGCCAGTAGTTGGACAGGGGGGACCTACGAGCAGTACTTC. Protein sequence: CASSWTGGTYEQYF.